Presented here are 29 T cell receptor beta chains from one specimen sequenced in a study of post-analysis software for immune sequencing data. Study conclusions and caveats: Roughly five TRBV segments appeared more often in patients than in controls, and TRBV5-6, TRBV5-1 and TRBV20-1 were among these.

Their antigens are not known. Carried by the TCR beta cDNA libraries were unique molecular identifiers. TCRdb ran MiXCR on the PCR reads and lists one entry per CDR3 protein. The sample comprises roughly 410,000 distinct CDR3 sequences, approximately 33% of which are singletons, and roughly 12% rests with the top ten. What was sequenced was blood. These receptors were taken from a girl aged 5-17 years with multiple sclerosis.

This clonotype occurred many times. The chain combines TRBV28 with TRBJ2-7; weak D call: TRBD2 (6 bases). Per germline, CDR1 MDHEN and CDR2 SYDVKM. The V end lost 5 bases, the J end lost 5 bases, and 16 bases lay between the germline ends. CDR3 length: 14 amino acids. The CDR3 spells CASSPLGGGDEQYF. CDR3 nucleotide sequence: TGTGCCAGCAGTCCTCTCGGGGGTGGTGACGAGCAGTACTTC.

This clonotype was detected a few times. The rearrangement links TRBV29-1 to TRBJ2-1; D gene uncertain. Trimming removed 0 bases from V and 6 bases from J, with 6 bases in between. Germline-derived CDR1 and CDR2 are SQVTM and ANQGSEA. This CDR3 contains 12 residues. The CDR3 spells CSVEDQINEQFF. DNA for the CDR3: TGCAGCGTTGAAGATCAGATCAATGAGCAGTTCTTC.

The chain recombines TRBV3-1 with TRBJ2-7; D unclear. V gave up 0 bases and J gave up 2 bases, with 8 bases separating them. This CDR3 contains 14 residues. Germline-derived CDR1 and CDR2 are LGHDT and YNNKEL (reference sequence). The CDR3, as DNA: TGTGCCAGCAGCCAAGATATCAGACCCTACGAGCAGTACTTC. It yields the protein CASSQDIRPYEQYF.

CDR3 nucleotide sequence: TGTGCCAGCAGCGTAGGTGAGGGGTACAATGAGCAGTTCTTC. Translated: CASSVGEGYNEQFF. The chain joins TRBV9 to TRBJ2-1; D possibly matches TRBD1 or TRBD2 (5 bases each). CDR3 length: 14 residues. V was cut by 0 bases and J by 4 bases, with 8 bases left in between. Germline V CDR1 and CDR2: SGDLS, YYNGEE.

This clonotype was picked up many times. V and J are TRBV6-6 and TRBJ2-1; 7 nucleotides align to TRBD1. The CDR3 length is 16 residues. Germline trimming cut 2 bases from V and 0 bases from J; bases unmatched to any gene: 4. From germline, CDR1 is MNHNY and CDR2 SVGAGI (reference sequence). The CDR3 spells CASSYEGASSYNEQFF. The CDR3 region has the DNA TGTGCCAGCAGTTACGAGGGGGCGAGCTCCTACAATGAGCAGTTCTTC.

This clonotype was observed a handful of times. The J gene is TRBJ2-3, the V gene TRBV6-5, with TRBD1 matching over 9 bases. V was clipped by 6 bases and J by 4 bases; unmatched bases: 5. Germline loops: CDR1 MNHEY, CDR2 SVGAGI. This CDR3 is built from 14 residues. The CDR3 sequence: CASRGQGRADTQYF. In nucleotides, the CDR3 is TGTGCCAGCAGGGGACAGGGTAGGGCAGATACGCAGTATTTT.

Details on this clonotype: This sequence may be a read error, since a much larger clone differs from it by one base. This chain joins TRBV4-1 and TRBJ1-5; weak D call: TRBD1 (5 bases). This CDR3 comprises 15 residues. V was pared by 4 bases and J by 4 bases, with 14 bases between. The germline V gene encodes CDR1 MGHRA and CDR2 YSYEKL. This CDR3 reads CASSLLWDANQPQHF. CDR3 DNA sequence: TGCGCCAGCAGCCTTTTGTGGGACGCGAATCAGCCCCAGCATTTT.

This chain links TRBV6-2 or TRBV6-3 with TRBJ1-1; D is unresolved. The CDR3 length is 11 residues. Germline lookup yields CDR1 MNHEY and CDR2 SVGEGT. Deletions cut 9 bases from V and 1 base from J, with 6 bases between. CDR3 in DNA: TGTGCCAGTCAAGAGAACACTGAAGCTTTCTTT. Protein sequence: CASQENTEAFF.

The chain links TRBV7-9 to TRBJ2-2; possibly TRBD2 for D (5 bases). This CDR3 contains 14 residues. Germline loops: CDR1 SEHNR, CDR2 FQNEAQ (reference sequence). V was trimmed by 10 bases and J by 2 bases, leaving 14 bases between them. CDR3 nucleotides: TGTGCCACCGCGGGCCACGACAACACCGGGGAGCTGTTTTTT. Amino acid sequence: CATAGHDNTGELFF.

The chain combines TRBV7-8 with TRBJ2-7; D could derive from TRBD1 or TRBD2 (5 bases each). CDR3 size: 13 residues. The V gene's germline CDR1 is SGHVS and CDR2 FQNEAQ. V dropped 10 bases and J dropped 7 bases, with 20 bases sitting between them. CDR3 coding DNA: TGTGCCACTGAATCCGGGACCGCAGGGGAGCAGTACTTC. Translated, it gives CATESGTAGEQYF.

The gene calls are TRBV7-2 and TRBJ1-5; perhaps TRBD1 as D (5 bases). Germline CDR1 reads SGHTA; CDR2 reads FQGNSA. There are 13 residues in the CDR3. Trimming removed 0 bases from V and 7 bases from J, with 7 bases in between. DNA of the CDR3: TGTGCCAGCAGCTTAGCTGCAGGGCAGCCCCAGCATTTT. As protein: CASSLAAGQPQHF. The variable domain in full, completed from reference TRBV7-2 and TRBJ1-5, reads GAGVSQSPSNKVTEKGKDVELRCDPISGHTALYWYRQSLGQGLEFLIYFQGNSAPDKSGLPSDRFSAERTGGSVSTLTIQRTQQEDSAVYLCASSLAAGQPQHFGDGTRLSIL.

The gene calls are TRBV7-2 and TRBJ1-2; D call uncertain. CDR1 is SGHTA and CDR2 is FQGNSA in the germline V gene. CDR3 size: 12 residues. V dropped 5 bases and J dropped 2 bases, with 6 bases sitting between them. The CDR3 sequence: CASSPYNYGYTF. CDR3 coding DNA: TGTGCCAGCAGCCCGTACAACTATGGCTACACCTTC.

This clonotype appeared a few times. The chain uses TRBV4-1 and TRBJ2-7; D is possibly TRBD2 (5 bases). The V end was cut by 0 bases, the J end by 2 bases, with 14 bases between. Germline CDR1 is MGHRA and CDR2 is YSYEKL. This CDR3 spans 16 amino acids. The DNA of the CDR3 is TGCGCCAGCAGCCAAGAAGATCCGGGGAGCCCCTACGAGCAGTACTTC. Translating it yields CASSQEDPGSPYEQYF.

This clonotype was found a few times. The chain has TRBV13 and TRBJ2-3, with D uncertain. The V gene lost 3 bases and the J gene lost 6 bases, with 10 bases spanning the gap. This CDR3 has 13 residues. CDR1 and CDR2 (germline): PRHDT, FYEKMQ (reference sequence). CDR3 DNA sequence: TGTGCCAGCAGCTTCCCCCCTGAGGATACGCAGTATTTT. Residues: CASSFPPEDTQYF.

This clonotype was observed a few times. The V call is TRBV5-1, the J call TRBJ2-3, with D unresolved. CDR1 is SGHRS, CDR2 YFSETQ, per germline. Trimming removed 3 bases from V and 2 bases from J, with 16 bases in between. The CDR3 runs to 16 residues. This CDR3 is CASSSAWTGNTDTQYF. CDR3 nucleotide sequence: TGCGCCAGCAGCTCAGCTTGGACGGGTAACACAGATACGCAGTATTTT.

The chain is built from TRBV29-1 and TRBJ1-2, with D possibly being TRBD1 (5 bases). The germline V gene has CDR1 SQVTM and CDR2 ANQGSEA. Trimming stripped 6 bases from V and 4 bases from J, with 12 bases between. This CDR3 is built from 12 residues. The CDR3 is CSVKRGFYGYTF. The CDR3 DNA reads TGCAGCGTCAAACGGGGCTTCTATGGCTACACCTTC.

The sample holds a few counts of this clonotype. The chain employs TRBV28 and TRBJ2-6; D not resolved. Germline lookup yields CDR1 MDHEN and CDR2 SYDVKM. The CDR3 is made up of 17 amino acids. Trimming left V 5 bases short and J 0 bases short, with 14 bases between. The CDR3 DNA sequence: TGTGCCAGCAGTCCTTCCCCTCCCCGCTCTGGGGCCAACGTCCTGACTTTC. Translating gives CASSPSPPRSGANVLTF.

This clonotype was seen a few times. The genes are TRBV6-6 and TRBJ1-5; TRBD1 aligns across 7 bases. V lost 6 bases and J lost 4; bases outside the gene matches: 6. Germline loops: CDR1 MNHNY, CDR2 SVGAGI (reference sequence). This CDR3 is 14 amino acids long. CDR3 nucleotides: TGTGCCAGCAGCCATCCAGGGGGGAATCAGCCCCAGCATTTT. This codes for CASSHPGGNQPQHF.

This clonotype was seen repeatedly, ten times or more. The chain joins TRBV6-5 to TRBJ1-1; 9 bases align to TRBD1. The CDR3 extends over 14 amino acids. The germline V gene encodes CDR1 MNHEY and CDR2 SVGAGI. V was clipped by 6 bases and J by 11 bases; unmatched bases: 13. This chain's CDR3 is CASSLRDRAQEAFF. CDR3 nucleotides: TGTGCCAGCAGCCTCCGGGACAGGGCTCAAGAGGCTTTCTTT.

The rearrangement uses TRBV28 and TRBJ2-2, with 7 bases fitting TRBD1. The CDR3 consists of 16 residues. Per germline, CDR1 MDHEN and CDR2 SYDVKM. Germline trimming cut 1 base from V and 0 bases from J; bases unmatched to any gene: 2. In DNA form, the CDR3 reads TGTGCCAGCAGTTTATCACAGGGGTCGAACACCGGGGAGCTGTTTTTT. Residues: CASSLSQGSNTGELFF.

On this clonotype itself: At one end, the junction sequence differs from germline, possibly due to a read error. Here the CDR3 DNA reads TGTACCAGCAGTTATAGACTCCTAAGGAATAATTCACCCCTCCACTTT. As protein: CTSSYRLLRNNSPLHF. The chain couples TRBV6-2 or TRBV6-3 to TRBJ1-6; D not certain. Germline-derived CDR1 and CDR2 are MNHEY and SVGEGT. The CDR3 has 16 amino acids.

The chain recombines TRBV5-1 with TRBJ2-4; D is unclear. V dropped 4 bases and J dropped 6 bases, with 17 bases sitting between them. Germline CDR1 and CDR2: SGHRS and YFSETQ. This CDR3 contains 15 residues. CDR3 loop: CASSLPTRSVNIQYF. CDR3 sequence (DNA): TGCGCCAGCAGCCTGCCGACCCGTTCGGTAAACATTCAGTACTTC.

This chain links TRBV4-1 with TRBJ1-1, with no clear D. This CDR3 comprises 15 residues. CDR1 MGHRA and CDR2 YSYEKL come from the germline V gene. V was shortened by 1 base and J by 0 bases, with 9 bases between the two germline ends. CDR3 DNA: TGCGCCAGCAGCCAAGCCGCGGCCATGAACACTGAAGCTTTCTTT. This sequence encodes CASSQAAAMNTEAFF.

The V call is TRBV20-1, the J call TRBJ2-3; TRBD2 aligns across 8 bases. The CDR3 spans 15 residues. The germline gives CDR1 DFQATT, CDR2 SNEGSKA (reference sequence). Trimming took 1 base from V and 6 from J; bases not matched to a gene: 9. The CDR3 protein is CSARVLGSGDDTQYF. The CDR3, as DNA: TGCAGTGCTAGAGTATTGGGTAGCGGGGACGATACGCAGTATTTT.

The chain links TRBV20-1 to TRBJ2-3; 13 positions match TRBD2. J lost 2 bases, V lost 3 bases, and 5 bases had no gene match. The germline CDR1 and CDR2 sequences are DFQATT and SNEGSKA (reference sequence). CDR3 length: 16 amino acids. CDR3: CSASYGLAGDTDTQYF. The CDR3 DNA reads TGCAGTGCTAGTTACGGACTAGCGGGGGACACAGATACGCAGTATTTT.

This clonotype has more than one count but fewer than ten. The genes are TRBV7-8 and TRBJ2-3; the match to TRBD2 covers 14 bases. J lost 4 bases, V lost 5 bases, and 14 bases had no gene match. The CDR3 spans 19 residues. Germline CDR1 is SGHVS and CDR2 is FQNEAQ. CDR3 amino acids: CASSLLRLAGGPLPDTQYF. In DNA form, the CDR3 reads TGTGCCAGCAGCCTCCTGAGACTAGCGGGGGGGCCTCTCCCAGATACGCAGTATTTT.

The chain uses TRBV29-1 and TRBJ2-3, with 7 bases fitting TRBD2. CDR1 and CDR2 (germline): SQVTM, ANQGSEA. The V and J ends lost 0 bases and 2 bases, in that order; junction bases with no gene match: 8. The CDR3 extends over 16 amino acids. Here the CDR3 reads CSVEEGAGSYTDTQYF. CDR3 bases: TGCAGCGTTGAAGAGGGAGCGGGGAGCTACACAGATACGCAGTATTTT.

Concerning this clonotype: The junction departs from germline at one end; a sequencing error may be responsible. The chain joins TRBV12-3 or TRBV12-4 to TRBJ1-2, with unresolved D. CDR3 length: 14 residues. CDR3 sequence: CAGSFFGTNYGYTF. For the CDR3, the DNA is TGTGCCGGCAGTTTCTTCGGCACTAACTATGGCTACACCTTC.

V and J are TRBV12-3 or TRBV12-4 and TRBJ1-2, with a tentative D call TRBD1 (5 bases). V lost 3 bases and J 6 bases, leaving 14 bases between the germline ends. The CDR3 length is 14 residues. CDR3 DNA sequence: TGTGCCAGCAGTTTTCTGGGCAGGGACCATGGCTACACCTTC. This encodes CASSFLGRDHGYTF.